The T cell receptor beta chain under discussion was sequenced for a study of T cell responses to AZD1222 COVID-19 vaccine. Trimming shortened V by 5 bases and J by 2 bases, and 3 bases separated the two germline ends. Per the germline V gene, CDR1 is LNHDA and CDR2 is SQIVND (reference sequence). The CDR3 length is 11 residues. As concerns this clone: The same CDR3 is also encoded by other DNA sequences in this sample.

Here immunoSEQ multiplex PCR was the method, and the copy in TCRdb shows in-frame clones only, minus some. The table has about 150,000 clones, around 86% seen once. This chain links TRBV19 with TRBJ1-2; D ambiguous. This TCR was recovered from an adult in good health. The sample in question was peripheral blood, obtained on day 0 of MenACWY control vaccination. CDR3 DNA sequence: TGTGCCAGTAGTCCCAACTATGGCTACACCTTC. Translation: CASSPNYGYTF.